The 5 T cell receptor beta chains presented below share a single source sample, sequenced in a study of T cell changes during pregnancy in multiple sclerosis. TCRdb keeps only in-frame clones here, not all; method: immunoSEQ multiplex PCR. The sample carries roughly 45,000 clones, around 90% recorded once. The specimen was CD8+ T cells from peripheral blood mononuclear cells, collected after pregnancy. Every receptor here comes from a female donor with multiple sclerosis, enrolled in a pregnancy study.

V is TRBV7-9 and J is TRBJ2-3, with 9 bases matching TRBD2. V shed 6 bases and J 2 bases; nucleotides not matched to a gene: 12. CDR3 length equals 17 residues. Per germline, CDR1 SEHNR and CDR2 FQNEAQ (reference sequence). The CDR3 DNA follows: TGTGCCAGCAGTCTTCCCATAGCGGGGGCCCACACAGATACGCAGTATTTT. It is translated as CASSLPIAGAHTDTQYF.

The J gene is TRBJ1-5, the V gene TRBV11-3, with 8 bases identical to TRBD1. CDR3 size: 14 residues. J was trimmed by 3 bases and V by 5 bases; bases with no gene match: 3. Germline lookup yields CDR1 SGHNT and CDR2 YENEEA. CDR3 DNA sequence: TGTGCCAGCAGCCAGGGGGCACCCAATCAGCCCCAGCATTTT. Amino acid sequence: CASSQGAPNQPQHF. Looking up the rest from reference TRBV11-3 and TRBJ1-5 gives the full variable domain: EAGVVQSPRYKIIEKKQPVAFWCNPISGHNTLYWYLQNLGQGPELLIRYENEEAVDDSQLPKDRFSAERLKGVDSTLKIQPAELGDSAVYLCASSQGAPNQPQHFGDGTRLSIL.

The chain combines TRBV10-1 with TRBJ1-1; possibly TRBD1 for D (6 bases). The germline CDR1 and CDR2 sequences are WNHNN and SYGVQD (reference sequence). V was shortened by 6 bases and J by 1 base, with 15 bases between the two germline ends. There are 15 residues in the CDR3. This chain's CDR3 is CASSHNRVGNTEAFF. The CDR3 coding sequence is TGCGCCAGCAGCCACAACAGGGTGGGGAACACTGAAGCTTTCTTT.

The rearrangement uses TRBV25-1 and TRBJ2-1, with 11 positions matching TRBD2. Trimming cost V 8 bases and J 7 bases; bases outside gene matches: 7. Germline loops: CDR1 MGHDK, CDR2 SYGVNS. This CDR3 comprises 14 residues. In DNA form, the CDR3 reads TGTGCCAGCGGAATAGCGGGAGGGAAGAATGAGCAGTTCTTC. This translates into CASGIAGGKNEQFF.

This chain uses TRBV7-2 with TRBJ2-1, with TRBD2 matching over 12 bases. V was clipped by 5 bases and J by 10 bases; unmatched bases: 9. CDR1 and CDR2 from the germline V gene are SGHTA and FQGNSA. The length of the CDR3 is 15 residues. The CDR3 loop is CASSPTSGGSQEQFF. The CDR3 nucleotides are TGTGCCAGCAGCCCGACTAGCGGGGGTTCGCAGGAGCAGTTCTTC.